This is a list of T cell receptor beta chains from one sample in a study of blood T cell repertoires in COVID-19. Using immunoSEQ multiplex PCR, the repertoire was profiled, and TCRdb retains in-frame clones only, with some absent. The table lists about 290,000 clones, about nine tenths of them singletons, with about 3% in the top ten. Source material: peripheral blood. The receptors were sampled from a young woman with active or convalescent COVID-19. The CDR3 runs from the conserved cysteine through the conserved F or W. The order of the fields is V gene, D gene, clone size, J gene, CDR3 protein, CDR3 DNA. A D gene is named only where the DNA matches it firmly. Size values are once, few and many counts, or a class for expanded clones, and some rows have none.

V: TRBV7-2
D: .
size: .
J: TRBJ1-2
CDR3: CASSLAGQHYGYTF
DNA: TGTGCCAGCAGCTTAGCCGGACAGCACTATGGCTACACCTTC

V: TRBV4-3
D: TRBD1
size: .
J: TRBJ1-2
CDR3: CASSQETGWYYGYTF
DNA: TGCGCCAGCAGCCAAGAGACAGGGTGGTACTATGGCTACACCTTC

V: TRBV5-5
D: .
size: .
J: TRBJ1-1
CDR3: CASSLGRWNTEAFF
DNA: TGTGCCAGCAGCTTGGGGCGGTGGAACACTGAAGCTTTCTTT

V: TRBV7-9
D: TRBD1
size: .
J: TRBJ1-5
CDR3: CASSLVGTGGNQPQHF
DNA: TGTGCCAGCAGCTTAGTAGGGACAGGAGGCAATCAGCCCCAGCATTTT

V: TRBV6-4
D: TRBD1
size: .
J: TRBJ2-1
CDR3: CASSDSGQGWDWDHEQFF
DNA: TGTGCCAGCAGTGACTCAGGACAGGGTTGGGACTGGGATCATGAGCAGTTCTTC

V: TRBV27
D: .
size: once
J: TRBJ1-2
CDR3: CASSLSAGYGYTF
DNA: TGTGCCAGCAGTTTATCAGCGGGCTATGGCTACACCTTC

V: TRBV27
D: .
size: .
J: TRBJ2-3
CDR3: CASSLVVGSDTQYF
DNA: TGTGCCAGCAGTTTAGTTGTTGGCTCAGATACGCAGTATTTT

V: TRBV4-2
D: TRBD2
size: .
J: TRBJ2-5
CDR3: CASSQDGGGGEETQYF
DNA: TGTGCCAGCAGCCAAGATGGCGGGGGGGGAGAAGAGACCCAGTACTTC

V: TRBV5-8
D: .
size: .
J: TRBJ2-7
CDR3: CASSLGREQYF
DNA: TGTGCCAGCAGCCTAGGGAGGGAGCAGTACTTC

V: TRBV9
D: TRBD2
size: .
J: TRBJ2-1
CDR3: CAGSVDGGSNEQFF
DNA: TGTGCCGGCAGCGTAGACGGGGGGTCAAATGAGCAGTTCTTC

V: TRBV24-1
D: .
size: .
J: TRBJ2-5
CDR3: CATSDSSVETQYF
DNA: TGTGCCACCAGTGATTCCAGTGTGGAGACCCAGTACTTC

V: TRBV28
D: .
size: .
J: TRBJ2-1
CDR3: CASRVGGGSYNEQFF
DNA: TGTGCCAGCAGAGTAGGGGGGGGCTCCTACAATGAGCAGTTCTTC

V: TRBV24-1
D: TRBD2
size: .
J: TRBJ2-5
CDR3: CATSDPLVGGSFETQYF
DNA: TGTGCCACCAGTGATCCCCTCGTCGGGGGGTCGTTTGAGACCCAGTACTTC

V: TRBV6-5
D: .
size: .
J: TRBJ2-1
CDR3: CATNRAASGHNEQFF
DNA: TGTGCCACTAACCGCGCGGCCAGCGGACACAATGAGCAGTTCTTC

V: TRBV7-3
D: TRBD1
size: .
J: TRBJ2-1
CDR3: CASSLSVPDRGRGEQFF
DNA: TGTGCCAGCAGCTTAAGCGTTCCGGACAGGGGGCGCGGTGAGCAGTTCTTC

V: TRBV28
D: .
size: .
J: TRBJ1-5
CDR3: CASSLRSNQPQHF
DNA: TGTGCCAGCAGTTTGCGTAGCAATCAGCCCCAGCATTTT

V: TRBV4-2
D: TRBD1
size: .
J: TRBJ1-2
CDR3: CASSPLGQGGPHGYTF
DNA: TGTGCCAGCAGCCCTCTGGGACAGGGGGGCCCACATGGCTACACCTTC

V: TRBV4-3
D: TRBD2
size: .
J: TRBJ2-2
CDR3: CASSQDLAGGAGELFF
DNA: TGCGCCAGCAGCCAAGATTTAGCGGGGGGGGCCGGGGAGCTGTTTTTT

V: TRBV27
D: .
size: .
J: TRBJ1-5
CDR3: CASSSNLQGGPQHF
DNA: TGTGCCAGCAGTTCGAACCTACAGGGTGGGCCCCAGCATTTT

V: TRBV27
D: .
size: .
J: TRBJ1-6
CDR3: CASSLSRGVSPLHF
DNA: TGTGCCAGCAGTTTGAGCAGGGGTGTTTCACCCCTCCACTTT

V: TRBV6-2/TRBV6-3
D: .
size: .
J: TRBJ2-7
CDR3: CASSYGRGGEQYF
DNA: TGTGCCAGCAGTTACGGTAGGGGAGGCGAGCAGTACTTC

V: TRBV7-6
D: TRBD2
size: .
J: TRBJ2-5
CDR3: CASSLRGVAGGETQYF
DNA: TGTGCCAGCAGCTTAAGGGGAGTAGCGGGGGGGGAGACCCAGTACTTC

V: TRBV18
D: TRBD1
size: .
J: TRBJ2-5
CDR3: CASSPQAGQDQETQYF
DNA: TGTGCCAGCTCACCACAGGCGGGACAGGATCAAGAGACCCAGTACTTC

V: TRBV2
D: TRBD1
size: .
J: TRBJ1-5
CDR3: CASSGTGYSNQPQHF
DNA: TGTGCCAGCAGCGGGACAGGGTATAGCAATCAGCCCCAGCATTTT

V: TRBV18
D: .
size: .
J: TRBJ1-1
CDR3: CASSPRATPNTEAFF
DNA: TGTGCCAGCTCACCACGAGCCACCCCGAACACTGAAGCTTTCTTT

V: TRBV28
D: TRBD1
size: .
J: TRBJ2-2
CDR3: CAAGTGSYTGELFF
DNA: TGTGCCGCCGGGACAGGTTCTTACACCGGGGAGCTGTTTTTT

V: TRBV7-8
D: TRBD2
size: .
J: TRBJ2-7
CDR3: CASTHRGRYELAGDKPYEQYF
DNA: TGTGCCAGCACCCATAGAGGAAGATACGAACTAGCGGGGGACAAGCCCTACGAGCAGTACTTC

V: TRBV19
D: TRBD1
size: once
J: TRBJ2-5
CDR3: CATGDRRAETQYF
DNA: TGTGCCACTGGGGACAGGAGGGCGGAGACCCAGTACTTC

V: TRBV6-5
D: .
size: .
J: TRBJ2-7
CDR3: CAVRGRNSYEQYF
DNA: TGTGCCGTCAGGGGGAGGAATTCCTACGAGCAGTACTTC

V: TRBV19
D: TRBD2
size: .
J: TRBJ2-7
CDR3: CASSTLAGRGSYEQYF
DNA: TGTGCCAGTAGTACCCTAGCGGGGCGTGGGTCCTACGAGCAGTACTTC

V: TRBV20-1
D: .
size: .
J: TRBJ1-1
CDR3: CSASAPPEAFF
DNA: TGCAGTGCCAGCGCCCCCCCTGAAGCTTTCTTT

V: TRBV7-2
D: .
size: .
J: TRBJ2-7
CDR3: CASSLGSGNGYEQYF
DNA: TGTGCCAGCAGCTTAGGCTCCGGGAATGGCTACGAGCAGTACTTC

V: TRBV28
D: .
size: .
J: TRBJ1-1
CDR3: CASSRGTPTEAFF
DNA: TGTGCCAGCAGTCGAGGCACACCCACTGAAGCTTTCTTT

V: TRBV9
D: TRBD1
size: .
J: TRBJ1-3
CDR3: CASSADTGEGNTIYF
DNA: TGTGCCAGCAGCGCCGACACAGGGGAGGGAAACACCATATATTTT

V: TRBV19
D: .
size: .
J: TRBJ2-2
CDR3: CASSPPGAGELFF
DNA: TGTGCCAGTAGCCCCCCGGGGGCCGGGGAGCTGTTTTTT

V: TRBV19
D: .
size: .
J: TRBJ1-1
CDR3: CASSTGQRKGKTEAFF
DNA: TGTGCCAGTAGTACCGGACAGCGGAAGGGAAAGACTGAAGCTTTCTTT

V: TRBV4-1
D: TRBD1
size: .
J: TRBJ1-4
CDR3: CASSQVDRASNEKLFF
DNA: TGCGCCAGCAGCCAGGTTGACAGGGCCTCTAATGAAAAACTGTTTTTT

V: TRBV5-4
D: TRBD2
size: .
J: TRBJ2-3
CDR3: CASSWTGGDTQYF
DNA: TGTGCCAGCAGCTGGACGGGGGGAGATACGCAGTATTTT

V: TRBV18
D: TRBD1
size: .
J: TRBJ2-5
CDR3: CASWTGDQETQYF
DNA: TGTGCCAGCTGGACAGGGGACCAAGAGACCCAGTACTTC

V: TRBV11-2
D: .
size: .
J: TRBJ1-4
CDR3: CASSRTIGTTRNEKLFF
DNA: TGTGCCAGCAGCCGAACTATCGGGACAACCCGGAATGAAAAACTGTTTTTT

V: TRBV10-1
D: .
size: .
J: TRBJ1-6
CDR3: CASSGQNSPLHF
DNA: TGCGCCAGCTCTGGACAAAATTCACCCCTCCACTTT

V: TRBV28
D: .
size: .
J: TRBJ1-2
CDR3: CASSPPGGGGYGYTF
DNA: TGTGCCAGCAGTCCCCCGGGGGGGGGCGGCTATGGCTACACCTTC

V: TRBV30
D: .
size: .
J: TRBJ2-5
CDR3: CAWSLGGPKETQYF
DNA: TGTGCCTGGAGTCTCGGAGGCCCGAAAGAGACCCAGTACTTC

V: TRBV5-1
D: TRBD1
size: .
J: TRBJ1-5
CDR3: CASSLGTGDQPQHF
DNA: TGCGCCAGCAGCCTCGGGACAGGGGACCAGCCCCAGCATTTT

V: TRBV5-1
D: TRBD1
size: .
J: TRBJ2-5
CDR3: CASSFRQGPAETQYF
DNA: TGCGCCAGCAGCTTTCGACAGGGTCCTGCAGAGACCCAGTACTTC

V: TRBV23-1
D: .
size: .
J: TRBJ1-1
CDR3: CASSQSGQGMNTEAFF
DNA: TGCGCCAGCAGTCAATCTGGGCAGGGGATGAACACTGAAGCTTTCTTT

V: TRBV6-2/TRBV6-3
D: TRBD1
size: .
J: TRBJ2-7
CDR3: CASSYSDRDEQYF
DNA: TGTGCCAGCAGTTACTCGGACAGGGACGAGCAGTACTTC

V: TRBV28
D: .
size: .
J: TRBJ1-6
CDR3: CASSPNSQALHF
DNA: TGTGCCAGCAGTCCAAATTCTCAGGCCCTCCACTTT

V: TRBV6-2/TRBV6-3
D: TRBD1
size: .
J: TRBJ1-1
CDR3: CASSYRQGVAEAFF
DNA: TGTGCCAGCAGTTATCGGCAGGGGGTAGCTGAAGCTTTCTTT

V: TRBV5-1
D: TRBD1
size: .
J: TRBJ1-3
CDR3: CASSVGQGGDTIYF
DNA: TGCGCCAGCAGCGTGGGACAGGGTGGGGACACCATATATTTT

V: TRBV4-1
D: .
size: .
J: TRBJ1-1
CDR3: CASSQTTVTEAFF
DNA: TGCGCCAGCAGCCAGACAACTGTTACTGAAGCTTTCTTT

V: TRBV5-4
D: .
size: .
J: TRBJ1-2
CDR3: CASSLGATHYGYTF
DNA: TGTGCCAGCAGCTTAGGGGCTACCCACTATGGCTACACCTTC

V: TRBV3-1/TRBV3-2
D: .
size: .
J: TRBJ2-3
CDR3: CASSQDPQGATLNTDTQYF
DNA: TGTGCCAGCAGCCAAGATCCCCAGGGCGCAACCCTAAATACAGATACGCAGTATTTT

V: TRBV4-1
D: .
size: .
J: TRBJ2-1
CDR3: CASSQNTGLGDNEQFF
DNA: TGCGCCAGCAGTCAAAATACAGGGTTGGGGGACAATGAGCAGTTCTTC

V: TRBV28
D: TRBD1
size: .
J: TRBJ1-1
CDR3: CASSETGGHTEAFF
DNA: TGTGCCAGCAGTGAAACAGGGGGGCACACTGAAGCTTTCTTT

V: TRBV6-5
D: TRBD1
size: .
J: TRBJ1-4
CDR3: CASSTRTGGMEKLFF
DNA: TGTGCCAGCAGTACCCGGACAGGGGGCATGGAAAAACTGTTTTTT